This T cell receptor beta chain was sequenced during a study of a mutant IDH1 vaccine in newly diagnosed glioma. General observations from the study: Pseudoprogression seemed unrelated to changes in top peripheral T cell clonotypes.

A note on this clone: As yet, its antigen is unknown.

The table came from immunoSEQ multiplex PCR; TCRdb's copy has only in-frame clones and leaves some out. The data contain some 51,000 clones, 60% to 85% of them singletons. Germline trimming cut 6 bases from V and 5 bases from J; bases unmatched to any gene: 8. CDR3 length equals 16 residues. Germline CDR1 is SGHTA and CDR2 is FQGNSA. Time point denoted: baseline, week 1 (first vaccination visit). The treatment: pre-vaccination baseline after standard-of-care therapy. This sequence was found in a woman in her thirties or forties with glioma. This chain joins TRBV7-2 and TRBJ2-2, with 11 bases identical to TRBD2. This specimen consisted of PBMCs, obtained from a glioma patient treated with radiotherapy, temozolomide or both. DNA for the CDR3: TGTGCCAGCAGGCGATTAGCGGGGGGGCGAACCGGGGAGCTGTTTTTT. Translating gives CASRRLAGGRTGELFF.